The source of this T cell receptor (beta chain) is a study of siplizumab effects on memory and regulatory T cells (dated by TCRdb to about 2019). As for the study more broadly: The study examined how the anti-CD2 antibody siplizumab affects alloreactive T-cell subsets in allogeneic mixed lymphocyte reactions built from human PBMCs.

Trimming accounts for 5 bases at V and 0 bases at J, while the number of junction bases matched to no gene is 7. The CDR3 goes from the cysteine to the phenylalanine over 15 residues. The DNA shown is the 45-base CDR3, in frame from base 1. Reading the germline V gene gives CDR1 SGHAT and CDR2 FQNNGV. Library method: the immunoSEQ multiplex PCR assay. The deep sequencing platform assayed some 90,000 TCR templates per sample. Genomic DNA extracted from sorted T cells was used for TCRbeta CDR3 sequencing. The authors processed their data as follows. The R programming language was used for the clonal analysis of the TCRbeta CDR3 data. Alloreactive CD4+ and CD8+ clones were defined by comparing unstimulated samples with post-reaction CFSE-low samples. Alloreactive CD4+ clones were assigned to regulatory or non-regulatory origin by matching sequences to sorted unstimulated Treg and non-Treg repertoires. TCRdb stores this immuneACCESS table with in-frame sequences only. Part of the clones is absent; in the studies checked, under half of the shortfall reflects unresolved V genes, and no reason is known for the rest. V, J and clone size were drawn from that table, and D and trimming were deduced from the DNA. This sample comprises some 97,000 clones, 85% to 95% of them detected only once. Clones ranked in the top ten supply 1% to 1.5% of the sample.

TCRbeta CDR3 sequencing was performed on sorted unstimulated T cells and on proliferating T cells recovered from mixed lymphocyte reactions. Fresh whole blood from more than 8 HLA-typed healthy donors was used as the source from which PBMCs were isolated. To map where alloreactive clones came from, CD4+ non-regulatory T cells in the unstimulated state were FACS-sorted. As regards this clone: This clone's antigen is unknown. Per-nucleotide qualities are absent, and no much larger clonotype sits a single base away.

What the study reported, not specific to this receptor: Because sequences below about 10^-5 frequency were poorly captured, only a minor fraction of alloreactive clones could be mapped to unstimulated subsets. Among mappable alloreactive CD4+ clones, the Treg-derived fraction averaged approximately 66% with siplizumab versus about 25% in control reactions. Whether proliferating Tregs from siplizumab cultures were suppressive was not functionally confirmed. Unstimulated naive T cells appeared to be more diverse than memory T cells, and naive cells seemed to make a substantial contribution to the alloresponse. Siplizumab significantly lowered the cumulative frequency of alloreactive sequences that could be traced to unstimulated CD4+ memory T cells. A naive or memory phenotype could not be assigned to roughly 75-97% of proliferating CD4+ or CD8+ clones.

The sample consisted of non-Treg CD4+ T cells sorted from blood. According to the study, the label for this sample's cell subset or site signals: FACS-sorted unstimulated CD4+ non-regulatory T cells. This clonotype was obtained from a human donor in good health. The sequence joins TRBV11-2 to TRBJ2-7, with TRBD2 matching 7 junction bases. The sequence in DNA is TGTGCCAGCAGCCCAGTTCGGGGGGACTCCTACGAGCAGTACTTC. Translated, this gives CASSPVRGDSYEQYF.